This T cell receptor (beta chain) appears in the sequencing data of a study of cytomegalovirus exposure and HLA in healthy donors. Study results and limitations: An observed cluster of highly shared sequence variants was recorded as a likely sequencing artifact. A later analysis by the authors found several of the most significant clusters apparently linked to common viral pathogens. Accurate prediction of most subjects' HLA-A and HLA-B alleles from TCR beta sequences was reported.

As regards this clone: The target antigen is unknown.

Amplification used 60 Vbeta primers and 13 Jbeta primers. Clones were sequenced by immunoSEQ multiplex PCR, and TCRdb holds only the in-frame ones, with some missing. Here the sample spans some 95,000 clones, around three quarters being singletons. V lost 5 bases, J lost 6 bases, and 5 bases stayed unmatched. Germline loops: CDR1 SGHTA, CDR2 FQGTGA. The CDR3 spans 13 residues. The chain joins TRBV7-3 to TRBJ1-1; 8 positions match TRBD1. The source material was PBMCs. The TCR comes from a man aged 25-40 years in good health and CMV-seronegative. CDR3 sequence: CASSPTGASEAFF. CDR3 DNA sequence: TGTGCCAGCAGCCCGACAGGGGCTTCTGAAGCTTTCTTT.